This T cell receptor beta chain was observed in a study of blood T cell repertoires in COVID-19. The wider study: COVID-19 samples from acute and convalescent phases originated in the United States, Italy and Spain. PBMCs, B-cell-depleted T cells, or T cells provided the cDNA or gDNA that made up the material.

CDR1 and CDR2 from the germline V gene are SGHTS and YDEGEE. This CDR3 contains 18 residues. Between the trimmed V and J ends, which lost 4 bases and 6 bases, there was a span of 26 bases. The assay was immunoSEQ multiplex PCR, and TCRdb's table has in-frame clones only and misses some. The table lists 250,000 to 300,000 clones, around 90% of them singletons. Donors were grouped by their self-reported clinical history. Symptom resolution, clearance, or two negative PCRs marked donors in Cohort 3 as recovered. This clonotype was obtained from a woman under 40 who had recovered from COVID-19. Material for sequencing was PBMCs or T cells enriched from blood (not recorded which). The V and J genes are TRBV5-8 and TRBJ1-5, with a tentative D call TRBD1 (5 bases). The CDR3 loop reads CASSHTTGSGVGRQPQHF. The CDR3 nucleotides are TGTGCCAGCAGCCATACAACAGGCTCGGGGGTTGGACGTCAGCCCCAGCATTTT.